This record concerns one T cell receptor (beta chain) sequence. The antigen is undetermined. The assay was immunoSEQ multiplex PCR, and TCRdb's table has in-frame clones only and misses some. The sample includes about 150,000 clones, 91% seen only once; the top ten take 1.4% to 1.5%. Per the germline V gene, CDR1 is SGHKS and CDR2 is YYEKEE (reference sequence). The CDR3 sequence is 13 residues long. Losses at the gene ends were 2 bases for V and 4 bases for J; bases not matched to a gene: 2. The sample belongs to a study of T cell responses to AZD1222 COVID-19 vaccine. Study findings and constraints: Dominant at 160-218 and 743-854, vaccine-associated CD4 TCRs also spanned spike.

The material was peripheral blood, obtained on day 0 of AZD1222 vaccination. This receptor was identified in an adult in good health. The chain employs TRBV5-5 and TRBJ2-5, with 7 bases that match TRBD1. CDR3 region: CASSFEGAETQYF. The CDR3 nucleotides are TGTGCCAGCAGCTTTGAGGGGGCAGAGACCCAGTACTTC.